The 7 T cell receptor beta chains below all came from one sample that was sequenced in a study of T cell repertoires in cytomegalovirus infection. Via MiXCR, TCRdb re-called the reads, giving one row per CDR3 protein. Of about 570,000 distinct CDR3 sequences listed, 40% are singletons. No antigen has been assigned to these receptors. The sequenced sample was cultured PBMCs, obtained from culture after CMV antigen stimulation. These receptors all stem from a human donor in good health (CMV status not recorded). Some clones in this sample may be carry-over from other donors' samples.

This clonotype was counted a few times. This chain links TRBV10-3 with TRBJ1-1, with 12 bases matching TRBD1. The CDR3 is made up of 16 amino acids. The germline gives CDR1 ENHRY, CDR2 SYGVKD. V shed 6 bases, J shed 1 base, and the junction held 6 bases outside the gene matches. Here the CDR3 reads CAISSPGQGANTEAFF. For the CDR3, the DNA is TGTGCCATCAGCAGCCCGGGACAGGGGGCGAACACTGAAGCTTTCTTT.

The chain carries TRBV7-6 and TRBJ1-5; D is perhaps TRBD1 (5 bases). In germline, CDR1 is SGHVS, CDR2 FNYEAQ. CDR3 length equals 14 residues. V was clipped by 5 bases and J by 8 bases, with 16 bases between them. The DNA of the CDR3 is TGTGCCAGCAGCCACACATCAATCAGGGAGCCCCAGCATTTT. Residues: CASSHTSIREPQHF.

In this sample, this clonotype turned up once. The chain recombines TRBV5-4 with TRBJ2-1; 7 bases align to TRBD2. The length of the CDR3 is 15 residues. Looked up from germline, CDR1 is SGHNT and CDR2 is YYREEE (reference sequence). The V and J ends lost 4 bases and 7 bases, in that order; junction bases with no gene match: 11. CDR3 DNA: TGTGCCAGCAGCCCGGGCCCAGCGGGGCGTAATGAGCAGTTCTTC. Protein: CASSPGPAGRNEQFF. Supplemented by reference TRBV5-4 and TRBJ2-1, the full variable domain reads ETGVTQSPTHLIKTRGQQVTLRCSSQSGHNTVSWYQQALGQGPQFIFQYYREEENGRGNFPPRFSGLQFPNYSSELNVNALELDDSALYLCASSPGPAGRNEQFFGPGTRLTVL.

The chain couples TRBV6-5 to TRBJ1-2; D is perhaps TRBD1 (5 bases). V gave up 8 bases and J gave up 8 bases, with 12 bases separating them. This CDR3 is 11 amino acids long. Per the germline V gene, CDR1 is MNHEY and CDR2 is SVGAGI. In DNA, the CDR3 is TGTGCCAGCGGTCGGGGGTACGGCTACACCTTC. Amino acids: CASGRGYGYTF.

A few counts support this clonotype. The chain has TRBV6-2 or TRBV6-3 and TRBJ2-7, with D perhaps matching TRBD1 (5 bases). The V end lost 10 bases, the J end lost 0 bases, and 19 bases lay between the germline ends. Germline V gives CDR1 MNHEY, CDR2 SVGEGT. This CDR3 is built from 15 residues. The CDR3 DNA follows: TGTGCCACCCTTGGGCAGGGTCGAAACTCCTACGAGCAGTACTTC. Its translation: CATLGQGRNSYEQYF.

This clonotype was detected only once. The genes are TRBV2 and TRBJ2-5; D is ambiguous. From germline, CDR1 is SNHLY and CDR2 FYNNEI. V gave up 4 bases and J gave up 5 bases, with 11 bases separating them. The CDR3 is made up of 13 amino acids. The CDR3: CASSAGVRETQYF. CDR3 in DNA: TGTGCCAGCAGTGCAGGAGTCCGGGAGACCCAGTACTTC.

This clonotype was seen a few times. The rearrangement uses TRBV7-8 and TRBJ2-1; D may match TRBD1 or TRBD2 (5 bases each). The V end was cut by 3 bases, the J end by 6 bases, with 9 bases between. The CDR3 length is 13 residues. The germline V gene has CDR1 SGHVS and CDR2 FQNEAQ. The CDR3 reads CASSFPGTNEQFF. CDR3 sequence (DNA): TGTGCCAGCAGCTTTCCAGGGACCAATGAGCAGTTCTTC.